The clone carrying this T cell receptor (beta chain) was recorded many times. Its antigen is not identified. Time point defined: sample taken at primary tumor resection. The approximately 77 donors had untreated early-stage non-small cell lung cancer. This entry comes from a study of spatial heterogeneity in lung cancer. Overall study: More than 8.5 raw reads, on average, carried each unique TCR and UMI combination. Whole-study findings and limits: The study found that ubiquitous and regional expanded TCR counts tracked ubiquitous and regional nonsynonymous mutations, respectively. Counts of expanded alpha and beta TCRs within tumors tracked the tumor nonsynonymous mutation count. Approximate estimated coverage of tumor T cells amounted to 6.5% to 8% for alpha and 12% to 15% for beta chains.

TCRdb reprocessed the 5' RACE reads with MiXCR, giving one entry per CDR3 protein. The sample has about 25,000 distinct CDR3 sequences; 8.8% are singletons. Per germline, CDR1 MDHEN and CDR2 SYDVKM. Trimming took off 2 bases at V and 0 bases at J, with 14 bases between the two ends. The CDR3 consists of 17 residues. V and J are TRBV28 and TRBJ1-3; weak D call: TRBD1 (6 bases). This TCR was sampled from a male donor with early-stage non-small cell lung cancer. The input for sequencing was lung tumor tissue, taken at surgery. The CDR3 nucleotides read TGTGCCAGCAGTTTAGTCCACCAGGGGAGCTCTGGAAACACCATATATTTT. It translates to CASSLVHQGSSGNTIYF.